Below, 6 T cell receptor beta chains from the same sample are listed, as sequenced in a study of blood T cell repertoires in COVID-19. Sequencing used immunoSEQ multiplex PCR; TCRdb keeps in-frame clones, though not all of them. Of hundreds of thousands of clones in the sample, around 86% are singletons; the top ten hold almost 1.5%. The specimen was peripheral blood. Every receptor here comes from a woman between 25 and 40 years old with active or convalescent COVID-19.

This chain joins TRBV11-2 and TRBJ1-2; tentative D call: TRBD1 (6 bases). Germline CDR1 SGHAT, CDR2 FQNNGV. V gave up 1 base and J gave up 10 bases, with 10 bases separating them. The CDR3 is 12 residues long. This CDR3 is CASSLVQGVYTF. DNA of the CDR3: TGTGCCAGCAGCTTAGTACAGGGCGTCTACACCTTC.

This clone was picked up one time. The J gene is TRBJ2-4, the V gene TRBV7-2, with a weak D call TRBD1 (6 bases). Looked up from germline, CDR1 is SGHTA and CDR2 is FQGNSA. V was shortened by 5 bases and J by 10 bases, with 12 bases between the two germline ends. This CDR3 is built from 12 residues. CDR3 amino acids: CASSPPQGIQYF. The CDR3, as DNA: TGTGCCAGCAGCCCCCCACAGGGAATTCAGTACTTC.

V is TRBV5-1 and J is TRBJ2-1; maybe TRBD1 (6 bases). Germline CDR1 and CDR2: SGHRS and YFSETQ. The CDR3 covers 15 residues. Trimming removed 5 bases from V and 0 bases from J, with 12 bases in between. CDR3 amino acids: CASSTKGGSYNEQFF. The CDR3 DNA reads TGCGCCAGCAGTACGAAAGGGGGCTCCTACAATGAGCAGTTCTTC. The whole variable domain, remainder taken from reference TRBV5-1 and TRBJ2-1, is KAGVTQTPRYLIKTRGQQVTLSCSPISGHRSVSWYQQTPGQGLQFLFEYFSETQRNKGNFPGRFSGRQFSNSRSEMNVSTLELGDSALYLCASSTKGGSYNEQFFGPGTRLTVL.

This clone was recorded once. V usage is TRBV10-3 and J usage is TRBJ1-2; 7 nucleotides align to TRBD1. The CDR3 length is 13 residues. With V trimmed by 6 bases and J by 3 bases, 4 bases remained unmatched. CDR1 and CDR2 from the germline V gene are ENHRY and SYGVKD. The CDR3 region has the DNA TGTGCCATCAGCTTCGGACAGGACTATGGCTACACCTTC. This codes for CAISFGQDYGYTF.

The chain couples TRBV29-1 to TRBJ2-3; D gene uncertain. Germline V gene data show CDR1 as SQVTM and CDR2 as ANQGSEA. V was clipped by 4 bases and J by 3 bases, with 11 bases between them. The CDR3 covers 13 residues. The CDR3 region is CSVGGLETDTQYF. The DNA for the CDR3 is TGCAGCGTTGGAGGTTTGGAAACAGATACGCAGTATTTT.

A few counts support this clone. This chain uses TRBV19 with TRBJ1-1, with a tentative D call TRBD1 (6 bases). The CDR3 runs to 13 residues. Per germline, CDR1 LNHDA and CDR2 SQIVND (reference sequence). Deletions cut 4 bases from V and 5 bases from J, with 11 bases between. The CDR3 DNA reads TGTGCCAGTAGTACAGGGGTAGGGACTGAAGCTTTCTTT. Translated: CASSTGVGTEAFF.